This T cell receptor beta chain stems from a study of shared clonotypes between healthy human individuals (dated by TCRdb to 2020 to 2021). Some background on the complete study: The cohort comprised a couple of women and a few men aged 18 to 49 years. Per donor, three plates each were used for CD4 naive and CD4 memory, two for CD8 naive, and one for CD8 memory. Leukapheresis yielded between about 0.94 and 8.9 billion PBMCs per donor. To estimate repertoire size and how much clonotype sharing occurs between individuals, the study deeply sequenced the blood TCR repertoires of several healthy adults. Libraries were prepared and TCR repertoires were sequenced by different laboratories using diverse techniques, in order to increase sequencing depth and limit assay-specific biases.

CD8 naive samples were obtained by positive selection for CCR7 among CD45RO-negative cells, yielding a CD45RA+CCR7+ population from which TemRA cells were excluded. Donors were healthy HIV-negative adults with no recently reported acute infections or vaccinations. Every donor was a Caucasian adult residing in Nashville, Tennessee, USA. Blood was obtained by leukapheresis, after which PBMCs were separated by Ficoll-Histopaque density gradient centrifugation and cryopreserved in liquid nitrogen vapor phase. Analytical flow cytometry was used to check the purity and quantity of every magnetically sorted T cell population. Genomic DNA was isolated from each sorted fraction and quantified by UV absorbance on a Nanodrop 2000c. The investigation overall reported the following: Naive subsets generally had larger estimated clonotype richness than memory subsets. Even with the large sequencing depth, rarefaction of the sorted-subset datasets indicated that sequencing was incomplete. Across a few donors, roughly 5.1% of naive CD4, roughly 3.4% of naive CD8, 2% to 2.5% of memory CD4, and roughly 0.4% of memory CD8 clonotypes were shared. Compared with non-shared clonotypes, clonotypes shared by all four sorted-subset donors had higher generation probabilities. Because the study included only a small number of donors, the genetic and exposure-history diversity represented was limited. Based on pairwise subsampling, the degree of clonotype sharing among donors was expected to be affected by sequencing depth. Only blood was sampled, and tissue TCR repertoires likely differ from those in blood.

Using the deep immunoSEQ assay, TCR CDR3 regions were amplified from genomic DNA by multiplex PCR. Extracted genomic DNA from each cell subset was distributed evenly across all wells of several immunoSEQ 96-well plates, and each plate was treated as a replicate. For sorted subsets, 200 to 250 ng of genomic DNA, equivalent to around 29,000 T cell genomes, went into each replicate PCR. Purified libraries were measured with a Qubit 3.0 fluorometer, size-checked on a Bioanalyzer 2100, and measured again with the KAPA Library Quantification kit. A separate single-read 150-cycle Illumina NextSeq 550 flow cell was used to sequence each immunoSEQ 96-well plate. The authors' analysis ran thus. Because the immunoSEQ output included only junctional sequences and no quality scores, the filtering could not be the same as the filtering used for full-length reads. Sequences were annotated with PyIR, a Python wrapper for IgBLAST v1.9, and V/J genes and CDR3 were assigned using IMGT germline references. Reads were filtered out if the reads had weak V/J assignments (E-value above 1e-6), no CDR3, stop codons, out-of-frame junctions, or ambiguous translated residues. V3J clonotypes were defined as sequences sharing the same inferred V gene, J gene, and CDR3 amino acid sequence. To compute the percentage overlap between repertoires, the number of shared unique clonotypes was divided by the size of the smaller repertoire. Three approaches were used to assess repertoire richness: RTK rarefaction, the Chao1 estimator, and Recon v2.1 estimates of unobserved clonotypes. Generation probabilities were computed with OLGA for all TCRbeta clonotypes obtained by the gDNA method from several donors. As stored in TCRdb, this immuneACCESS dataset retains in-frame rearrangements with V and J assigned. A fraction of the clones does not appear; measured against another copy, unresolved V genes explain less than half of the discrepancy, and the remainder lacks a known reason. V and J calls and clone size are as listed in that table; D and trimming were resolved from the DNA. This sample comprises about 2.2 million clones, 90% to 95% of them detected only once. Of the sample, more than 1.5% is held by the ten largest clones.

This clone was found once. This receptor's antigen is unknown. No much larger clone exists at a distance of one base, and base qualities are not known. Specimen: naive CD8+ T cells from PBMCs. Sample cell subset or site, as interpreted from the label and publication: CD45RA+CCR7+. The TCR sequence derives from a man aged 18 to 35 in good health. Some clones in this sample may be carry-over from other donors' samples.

The CDR3 loop reads CASSQRTSGVVHNEQFF. The DNA sequence is TGCGCCAGCAGCCAACGGACTAGCGGGGTTGTACACAATGAGCAGTTCTTC. This chain is built from TRBV4-1 and TRBJ2-1, and 12 junction bases match TRBD2. As encoded in the germline V gene, CDR1 is MGHRA while CDR2 is YSYEKL. The V end gives up 2 bases and the J end 5 bases, leaving 7 bases in the junction not matched to a gene. Counted from cysteine to phenylalanine, this CDR3 has 17 amino acids. Only the CDR3 DNA is retained, 51 bases long and in frame from the first base.